The rows below give T cell receptor beta chains drawn from one sample of a study of blood T cell repertoires in COVID-19. Profiling relied on immunoSEQ multiplex PCR, and the TCRdb table lists in-frame clones only, not all of them. The sample lists 55,000 to 85,000 clones, around 79% occurring once. The sample consisted of peripheral blood. Receptors were obtained from a man aged 55 to 70 with acute or convalescent COVID-19. Each CDR3 is given without its conserved first and last residue. Only part of the rows carry a size: once, few, many, or a class if the clone is expanded.

V gene	clone size	J gene	CDR3 protein
TRBV7-8	once	TRBJ2-3	ASSLRTSGATDTQY
TRBV5-6	-	TRBJ1-2	ASSLGGLGGGYGYT
TRBV28	-	TRBJ2-7	ASSLSSGTGAYEQY
TRBV19	-	TRBJ1-2	ASSGGAGNYGYT
TRBV7-9	-	TRBJ1-4	ASSLARAATNEKLF
TRBV6-1	-	TRBJ2-1	ASSEAHGTGLRNEQF
TRBV28	many	TRBJ1-5	ASSSFSQPQH
TRBV28	-	TRBJ1-2	ASRFPGVDYGYT
TRBV7-8	few	TRBJ2-1	ASSLGVFNEQF
TRBV27	-	TRBJ2-2	ASSRRDRVEAGELF
TRBV9	-	TRBJ1-1	ASSARGLPEAF
TRBV5-6	-	TRBJ1-2	ASSVGQGAVYGYT
TRBV5-4	-	TRBJ1-3	ASSFPNGSGNTIY
TRBV14	-	TRBJ1-6	ASSLFDRDSPPLNSPLH
TRBV5-4	-	TRBJ2-3	ASSTPTGSTDTQY
TRBV2	-	TRBJ1-4	ASSDTSRGLF
TRBV5-1	-	TRBJ2-5	ASSLNVGRGTETQY
TRBV7-9	-	TRBJ2-1	ASSSDRQGYNEQF
TRBV5-6	-	TRBJ2-2	ASKSTRELF
TRBV7-8	-	TRBJ1-2	ASSFSGGSNYGYT
TRBV30	-	TRBJ2-6	AWSRVFSASGANVLT
TRBV24-1	-	TRBJ2-1	ATSGTGTPKGNEQF
TRBV19	-	TRBJ1-3	ASSTGTGHSGNTIY
TRBV5-1	-	TRBJ1-1	ASSLWANTEAF
TRBV7-2	-	TRBJ2-2	ASSFSGGTGELF
TRBV7-9	-	TRBJ1-1	ASRRDTEAF
TRBV5-6	few	TRBJ1-4	ASSSWGTGAEKLF
TRBV6-5	few	TRBJ1-3	ASSYGTPSSGNTIY
TRBV10-3	-	TRBJ2-2	ATHTRDRGDTGELF
TRBV2	-	TRBJ1-1	ASSVRSEAF
TRBV5-6	-	TRBJ2-6	ASRLHPGTGLVGANVLT
TRBV5-1	-	TRBJ2-3	ASSSQSGGVTDTQY
TRBV5-4	-	TRBJ2-1	ASTPGGAGVSYNEQF
TRBV2	many	TRBJ1-1	ASRTTTGRGTEAF
TRBV6-1	-	TRBJ2-1	ASSEALGQGVNEQF
TRBV7-2	few	TRBJ2-1	ASSSAPGLAVGEQF
TRBV21-1	-	TRBJ1-4	ASSKGDRGSEKLF
TRBV18	-	TRBJ2-1	ASSPQRDRVNEQF
TRBV24-1	-	TRBJ2-2	ATMADRGAGELF
TRBV29-1	-	TRBJ1-4	SVEVGEKLF
TRBV9	-	TRBJ2-5	ASSSNRADLPAETQY
TRBV6-1	-	TRBJ1-5	ASSETGKRPQH
TRBV7-7	-	TRBJ2-2	ASSADYSNTGELF
TRBV20-1	-	TRBJ1-2	SAGGQGADYGYT
TRBV10-2	-	TRBJ2-5	ASKDGPGETQY
TRBV11-1	-	TRBJ2-1	ASSLRGNHNEQF
TRBV30	-	TRBJ1-2	AWTTGKGYT
TRBV13	-	TRBJ1-2	ASSWGTDPYGYT
TRBV19	-	TRBJ1-5	ASNRDINQPQH
TRBV7-3	-	TRBJ1-1	ASSLGHGNTEAF
TRBV20-1	-	TRBJ1-5	SASLGGGGQPQH
TRBV11-3	few	TRBJ2-1	ASSLEGQGNNEQF
TRBV7-8	few	TRBJ1-1	ASSQMDIVNTEAF
TRBV5-1	once	TRBJ1-1	ASSLAAGNTEAF
TRBV30	-	TRBJ1-4	AAAGQTNEKLF